This T cell receptor beta chain was sequenced during a study of blood T cell repertoires in COVID-19. Overall study: Specimens from acute and convalescent COVID-19 originated in the United States, Italy and Spain. Sources were T cells, B-cell-depleted T cells, or PBMCs; the material itself was cDNA or gDNA.

In the study's own analysis: Amplifying reference gene primers gave estimates of nucleated cell counts. Assay: immunoSEQ multiplex PCR; the TCRdb copy retains only in-frame clones and omits some. The V and J calls and the clone size are those of that table, but D and trimming were determined from the DNA. Found here are some 120,000 clones, about nine tenths of them singletons; the top ten hold approximately 1.7%. The CDR3 is 15 amino acids. After removal of 5 bases from V and 8 bases from J, the junction contained 14 bases not matched to a gene. The germline V gene encodes CDR1 SEHNR and CDR2 FQNEAQ (reference sequence).

The clonotype originates from a human donor with active COVID-19. The donor label of this sample is uncertain. The rearrangement links TRBV7-9 to TRBJ1-2, with TRBD1 matching 7 bases. Sequencing input: peripheral blood. This CDR3 reads CASSDPTGTLGGYTF. The CDR3, as DNA: TGTGCCAGCAGCGACCCGACAGGGACGTTGGGAGGCTACACCTTC.